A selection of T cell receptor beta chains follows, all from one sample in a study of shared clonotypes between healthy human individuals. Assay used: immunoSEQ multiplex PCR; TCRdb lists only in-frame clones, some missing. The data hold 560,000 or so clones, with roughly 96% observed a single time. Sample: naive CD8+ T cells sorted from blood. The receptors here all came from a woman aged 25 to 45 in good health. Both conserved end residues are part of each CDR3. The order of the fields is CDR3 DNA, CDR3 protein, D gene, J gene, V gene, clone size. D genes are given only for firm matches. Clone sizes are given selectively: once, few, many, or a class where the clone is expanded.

TGTGCCAGTAGTATAGCCCTGGGCCCTGAAGCTTTCTTT CASSIALGPEAFF NA TRBJ1-1 TRBV19 NA
TGTGCCAGCAGCCAGCTAAAGGGCTTTGACTATGGCTACACCTTC CASSQLKGFDYGYTF NA TRBJ1-2 TRBV7-8 NA
TGTGCCAGCAGTACCATTGCGGGACTAGCGAAAGACTACGAGCAGTACTTC CASSTIAGLAKDYEQYF TRBD2 TRBJ2-7 TRBV28 NA
TGCGCCAGCAGGGAGACTTCCGGGGAGCTGTTTTTT CASRETSGELFF NA TRBJ2-2 TRBV10-1 NA
TGCAGCGTTCACAGGGGTCCAGAATACGAGCAGTACTTC CSVHRGPEYEQYF TRBD1 TRBJ2-7 TRBV29-1 NA
TGCAGCGTTGGAGGCGCTGAAGCTTTCTTT CSVGGAEAFF NA TRBJ1-1 TRBV29-1 once
TGTGCCAGCAGTTACTCTCTGCGCAACACTGAAGCTTTCTTT CASSYSLRNTEAFF NA TRBJ1-1 TRBV6-5 NA
TGTGCCAGCAGTTTATTGCTCGCGGGAGGGTCCCACGAGCAGTACTTC CASSLLLAGGSHEQYF TRBD2 TRBJ2-7 TRBV27 NA
TGTGCCAGCAGCGGGGACAGGGATTCGGACGAGCAGTACTTC CASSGDRDSDEQYF TRBD1 TRBJ2-7 TRBV13 NA
TGTGCCAGCAGTCGAGCCGGGACAGGGGACGAAAAACTGTTTTTT CASSRAGTGDEKLFF TRBD1 TRBJ1-4 TRBV28 NA
TGTGCCAGCAGCACCGGGACTTTGGGGTACGAGCAGTACTTC CASSTGTLGYEQYF NA TRBJ2-7 TRBV7-9 NA
TGTGCCAGTAGTATAGGCCTAGCGGGAGTTTACACCGGGGAGCTGTTTTTT CASSIGLAGVYTGELFF TRBD2 TRBJ2-2 TRBV19 NA
TGTGCCAGCAGCGTAGAACGGCTAGCGGGAGGCTCTTCCTACAATGAGCAGTTCTTC CASSVERLAGGSSYNEQFF TRBD2 TRBJ2-1 TRBV9 NA
TGTGCCAGTAGTAAGGGGGAACCCCCCTACGAGCAGTACTTC CASSKGEPPYEQYF NA TRBJ2-7 TRBV19 NA
TGTGCCAGCAGTTACTCGCCGGACAGGACGAATGAAGCTTTCTTT CASSYSPDRTNEAFF TRBD1 TRBJ1-1 TRBV6-6 NA
TGTGCCAGCAGCGGTGACAGCAATGAGCAGTTCTTC CASSGDSNEQFF NA TRBJ2-1 TRBV9 once
TGCGCCAGCAGCCCGTCCTCAGCAATCTCCCTCGAGCAGTACTTC CASSPSSAISLEQYF NA TRBJ2-7 TRBV5-1 NA
TGTGCCAGCAGCTTAAACAGGGGTTACGAGCAGTACTTC CASSLNRGYEQYF TRBD1 TRBJ2-7 TRBV11-2 NA
TGTGCCAGCAGCTTACTTAATGAGCAGTTCTTC CASSLLNEQFF NA TRBJ2-1 TRBV11-2 NA
TGTGCCAGCAGCGTAGTTTTGGGAGATACGCAGTATTTT CASSVVLGDTQYF NA TRBJ2-3 TRBV9 NA
TGTGCCAGCAGGGTGGGAGCAGATACGCAGTATTTT CASRVGADTQYF NA TRBJ2-3 TRBV27 NA
TGCGCCAGCAGCCATCAGGGATACACTGAAGCTTTCTTT CASSHQGYTEAFF NA TRBJ1-1 TRBV4-1 NA
TGTGCCAGCAGTTTATCGGACTCATTGGGGGGCTACACCTTC CASSLSDSLGGYTF NA TRBJ1-2 TRBV28 NA
TGTGCCAGCAGCGCCGGGACAGGGAAACACGAGCAGTACTTC CASSAGTGKHEQYF TRBD1 TRBJ2-7 TRBV28 NA
TGCGCCAGCAGCTTGGGCCTAGCGAACTACAATGAGCAGTTCTTC CASSLGLANYNEQFF NA TRBJ2-1 TRBV5-1 once
TGTGCCAGCAGCTTAGTCGCGGGGCCCTACAATGAGCAGTTCTTC CASSLVAGPYNEQFF NA TRBJ2-1 TRBV7-6 NA
TGTGCCAGCAGCCGGGCAGCGGGAGTAGAGACCCAGTACTTC CASSRAAGVETQYF TRBD2 TRBJ2-5 TRBV11-1 NA
TGTGCCAGCAGTACCTCGGGCAGCGACCAAGAGACCCAGTACTTC CASSTSGSDQETQYF NA TRBJ2-5 TRBV6-5 NA
TGTGCCAGCAGTTTGTTGGCATCGTCTAGCAATCAGCCCCAGCATTTT CASSLLASSSNQPQHF NA TRBJ1-5 TRBV27 once
TGTGCCAGTGGCCCTCAGGGGACGAACACCGGGGAGCTGTTTTTT CASGPQGTNTGELFF NA TRBJ2-2 TRBV7-9 NA
TGTGCCAGCAGTTTAAGTAGCGCGACTTACGAGCAGTACTTC CASSLSSATYEQYF NA TRBJ2-7 TRBV28 NA
TGTGCCAGCAGTGTTCTCCGTGGGACAGGGGGGGCTGATGAGCAGTTCTTC CASSVLRGTGGADEQFF TRBD1 TRBJ2-1 TRBV27 NA
TGTGCCTGGAGGGTGGATGGACCCGGCGAGCAGTACTTC CAWRVDGPGEQYF NA TRBJ2-7 TRBV30 NA
TGTGCCAGCAGCGGACCCGGGACACCTGGGGAGACCCAGTACTTC CASSGPGTPGETQYF NA TRBJ2-5 TRBV9 NA
TGTGCCAGCAGCGCCGGGACAGGGGGGTACGAGCAGTACTTC CASSAGTGGYEQYF TRBD1 TRBJ2-7 TRBV9 few
TGTGCCAGCAGCTTGGCTGGGCGGCAGACTCTGGAGACCCAGTACTTC CASSLAGRQTLETQYF NA TRBJ2-5 TRBV5-6 NA
TGTGCCAGCAGTTTGGGGACTAGCGGGAGAGGTGAGCAGTTCTTC CASSLGTSGRGEQFF TRBD2 TRBJ2-1 TRBV27 NA
TGTGCCAGCAGTTATTCAGGGCATAGCAATCAGCCCCAGCATTTT CASSYSGHSNQPQHF NA TRBJ1-5 TRBV6-5 NA
TGTGCCAGCAGTCAGATTAACTCTGGGGCCAACGTCCTGACTTTC CASSQINSGANVLTF NA TRBJ2-6 TRBV6-6 NA
TGTGCCAGCAGCCACGGGACAGCTGTTGAGCAGTTCTTC CASSHGTAVEQFF TRBD1 TRBJ2-1 TRBV13 NA
TGTGCCAGCAGCGTAGATTCGGGACTAGCGGCCTACAATGAGCAGTTCTTC CASSVDSGLAAYNEQFF TRBD2 TRBJ2-1 TRBV9 NA
TGTGCCAGCAGCAAAGGGAACTCGGAGACCCAGTACTTC CASSKGNSETQYF NA TRBJ2-5 TRBV21-1 NA
TGTGCCAGCATCCCCAGCGGGGGGGGATTCAATGAGCAGTTCTTC CASIPSGGGFNEQFF TRBD2 TRBJ2-1 TRBV28 NA
TGCGCCAGCAGCCCAGGATCTACAGGGTTGGAGACCCAGTACTTC CASSPGSTGLETQYF NA TRBJ2-5 TRBV5-1 NA
TGTGCCAGCAGTGAAGCTGCGAGGGGTCTTTTCTACGAGCAGTACTTC CASSEAARGLFYEQYF NA TRBJ2-7 TRBV6-1 NA
TGCAGCGTTCAGGGACAGGGGGCGGATGGCTACACCTTC CSVQGQGADGYTF TRBD1 TRBJ1-2 TRBV29-1 NA
TGTGCCAGCAGAATGGATAGCCAAGAGACCCAGTACTTC CASRMDSQETQYF NA TRBJ2-5 TRBV5-8 NA
TGTGCCAGCAGTACCGCCGTAGGCGGGGTCTCCTACGAGCAGTACTTC CASSTAVGGVSYEQYF NA TRBJ2-7 TRBV27 NA
TGTGCCCGCCCCCCTCCGTCCTACGAGCAGTACTTC CARPPPSYEQYF NA TRBJ2-7 TRBV10-3 NA
TGTGCCAGCAGTTCTAGCGTCCCTGAGCAGTTCTTC CASSSSVPEQFF NA TRBJ2-1 TRBV6-9 NA
TGTGCCAGCAGCCAAGACAGGGAAGGACTCCCCTACGAGCAGTACTTC CASSQDREGLPYEQYF NA TRBJ2-7 TRBV14 NA
TGTGCCAGCAGTTCCGGACTTAGCTCCTACGAGCAGTACTTC CASSSGLSSYEQYF NA TRBJ2-7 TRBV6-5 NA
TGTGCCACCAGCTGGGGCACCTCTGGGGCCAACGTCCTGACTTTC CATSWGTSGANVLTF NA TRBJ2-6 TRBV15 NA
TGTGCCAGCAGTGAAGAGATGCTGGCTGAAGCTTTCTTT CASSEEMLAEAFF NA TRBJ1-1 TRBV2 NA
TGTGCCAGCAGCATACCCGGGGAGCAGTACTTC CASSIPGEQYF NA TRBJ2-7 TRBV7-9 NA